The T cell receptor beta chain under discussion was sequenced for a study of Ad26.COV2.S vaccination and SARS-CoV-2 variants. Libraries were prepared by immunoSEQ multiplex PCR; TCRdb keeps only in-frame clonotypes and omits some of them. The sample includes around 450,000 clones, over 75% of them seen just once. The V gene lost 3 bases and the J gene lost 5 bases, with 21 bases spanning the gap. This CDR3 region has 16 residues. Germline assignment: CDR1 SGHRS and CDR2 YFSETQ. Treatment denoted: 19 received Ad26.COV2.S at low or high dose, single or two shots; 5 received placebo; per-sample allocation not given. Samples came from day 63 after the first vaccine or placebo injection.

The input for sequencing was peripheral blood, taken in a trial of Ad26.COV2.S vaccine versus placebo. The V call is TRBV5-1, the J call TRBJ2-7; D is perhaps TRBD1 (5 bases). The clonotype comes from a person aged 18-65 years who received the Ad26.COV2.S COVID-19 vaccine or a placebo. DNA for the CDR3: TGCGCCAGCAGCTCCGAGCAGGGCCCAGTGAGCGACGAGCAGTACTTC. Protein product: CASSSEQGPVSDEQYF.